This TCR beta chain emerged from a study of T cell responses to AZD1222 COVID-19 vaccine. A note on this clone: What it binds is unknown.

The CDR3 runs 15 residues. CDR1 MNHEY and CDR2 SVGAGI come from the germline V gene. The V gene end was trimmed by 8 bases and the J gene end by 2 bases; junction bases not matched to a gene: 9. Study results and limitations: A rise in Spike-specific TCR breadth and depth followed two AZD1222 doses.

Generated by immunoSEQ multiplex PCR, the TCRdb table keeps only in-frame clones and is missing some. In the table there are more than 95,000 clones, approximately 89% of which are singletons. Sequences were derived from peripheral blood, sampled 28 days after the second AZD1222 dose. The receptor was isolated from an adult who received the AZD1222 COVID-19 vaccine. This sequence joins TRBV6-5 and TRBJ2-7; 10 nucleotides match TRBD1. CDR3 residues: CASGLGGQGTYEQYF. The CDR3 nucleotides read TGTGCCAGCGGTCTGGGGGGACAGGGGACCTACGAGCAGTACTTC.